This T cell receptor (beta chain) derives from a study of shared clonotypes between healthy human individuals. Overall study context: Donor composition was a couple of women and a few men, aged 18 to 49.

The ends lost 4 bases at V and 0 bases at J; junction bases unmatched: 4. The CDR3 loop spans 17 amino acids. Germline CDR1 SGHRS, CDR2 YFSETQ. Deep-level running was used for the assay. The repertoire was sequenced with immunoSEQ multiplex PCR; TCRdb's copy has only in-frame clones and lacks some. The repertoire has hundreds of thousands of clones, 90% to 95% of them found once; the top ten carry over 0.1%. Findings of the study overall: Few donors limited the genetic and exposure-history diversity represented. Estimated richness was generally greater in naive than memory subsets.

Positive CCR7 selection of CD45RO-negative cells yielded the naive CD8 cells, and terminally differentiated effector memory CD45RA+ cells were excluded. As regards this clone: Antigen: not known.

This chain joins TRBV5-1 and TRBJ2-1, with 13 bases lining up with TRBD2. The receptor was derived from a woman in her twenties or thirties in good health. The sample taken for sequencing was naive CD8+ T cells sorted from blood. CDR3 DNA sequence: TGCGCCAGCAGCCTAGGGACTAGCGGGATCTCCTACAATGAGCAGTTCTTC. Translating it yields CASSLGTSGISYNEQFF. The full variable domain, in which reference TRBV5-1 and TRBJ2-1 provide the parts outside the CDR3, is KAGVTQTPRYLIKTRGQQVTLSCSPISGHRSVSWYQQTPGQGLQFLFEYFSETQRNKGNFPGRFSGRQFSNSRSEMNVSTLELGDSALYLCASSLGTSGISYNEQFFGPGTRLTVL.